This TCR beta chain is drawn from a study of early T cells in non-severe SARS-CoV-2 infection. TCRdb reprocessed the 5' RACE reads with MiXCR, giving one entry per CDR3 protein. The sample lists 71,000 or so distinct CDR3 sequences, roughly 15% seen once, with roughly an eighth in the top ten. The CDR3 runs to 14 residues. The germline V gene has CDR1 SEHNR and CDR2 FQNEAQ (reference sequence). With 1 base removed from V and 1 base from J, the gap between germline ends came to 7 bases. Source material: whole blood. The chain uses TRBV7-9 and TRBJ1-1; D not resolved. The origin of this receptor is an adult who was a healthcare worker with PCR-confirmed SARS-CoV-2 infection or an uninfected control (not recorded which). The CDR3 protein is CASSLGRSNTEAFF. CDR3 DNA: TGTGCCAGCAGCTTAGGTCGATCGAACACTGAAGCTTTCTTT. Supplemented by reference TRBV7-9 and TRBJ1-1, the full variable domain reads DTGVSQNPRHKITKRGQNVTFRCDPISEHNRLYWYRQTLGQGPEFLTYFQNEAQLEKSRLLSDRFSAERPKGSFSTLEIQRTEQGDSAMYLCASSLGRSNTEAFFGQGTRLTVV.